These 20 T cell receptor beta chains share one sample of origin, sequenced in a study of tumor and adjacent non-tumor tissue in lung cancer. Three rounds of nested PCR, following a modified ARM-PCR protocol, produced the TCRbeta library. TCRdb analysed the multiplex PCR reads with MiXCR anew, one entry per CDR3 protein. The data hold approximately 120,000 distinct CDR3 sequences, with more than 70% observed a single time. The template was RNA from unsorted bulk tissue. Sequenced input: lung tumor tissue. These receptor sequences come from a woman aged 55 to 70 with non-small cell lung cancer.

A note on this clonotype: The CDR3 does not close with the conserved phenylalanine or tryptophan, likely indicating a read error. This chain connects TRBV14 to TRBJ1-2; no reliable D call. This CDR3 contains 13 residues. Germline CDR1 is SGHDN and CDR2 is FVKESK. Trimming shortened V by 0 bases and J by 5 bases, and 7 bases separated the two germline ends. In DNA form, the CDR3 reads TGTGCCAGCAGCCAAGACAACGGTTATGGCTACACCTAC. It yields the protein CASSQDNGYGYTY.

This clonotype was counted a single time. A much larger clone lies a single base off, so this may be a read error. The rearrangement links TRBV6-2 or TRBV6-3 to TRBJ2-1, with D perhaps TRBD2 (5 bases). The CDR3 runs to 13 residues. From germline, CDR1 is MNHEY and CDR2 SVGEGT. The CDR3 sequence is CVVIGNIDNEQFF. CDR3 coding DNA: TGTGTCGTCATCGGGAACATAGACAATGAGCAGTTCTTC.

This rearrangement joins TRBV6-5 to TRBJ2-7, with 7 bases that match TRBD2. The germline CDR1 and CDR2 sequences are MNHEY and SVGAGI. The trim removed 10 bases at V and 4 bases at J, leaving 28 bases unmatched. The CDR3 runs 19 residues. CDR3 sequence (DNA): TGTGCCATCAGCTATGCCGGGGGGTTGCGGGGTACACTACCGTACGAGCAGTACTTC. Its translation is CAISYAGGLRGTLPYEQYF.

Comments on this clonotype: A much bigger clone sits one base away, suggesting this may be a read error. The chain combines TRBV29-1 with TRBJ2-3; 9 bases agree with TRBD2. This CDR3 spans 15 amino acids. CDR1 is SQVTM and CDR2 is ANQGSEA in the germline V gene. The CDR3 reads CSGQRGAIRTDTQYF. The CDR3 nucleotides are TGCAGTGGACAGCGGGGGGCCATCCGGACGGATACGCAGTATTTT.

The genes are TRBV20-1 and TRBJ1-5; 9 bases are a match to TRBD1. The length of the CDR3 is 14 residues. Looked up from germline, CDR1 is DFQATT and CDR2 is SNEGSKA (reference sequence). V lost 7 bases, J lost 7 bases, and 11 bases stayed unmatched. CDR3 residues: CSVSSTGGVQPQHF. The DNA for the CDR3 is TGCAGTGTTAGCTCAACAGGGGGCGTCCAGCCCCAGCATTTT.

For this clonotype: At one end, the junction sequence differs from germline, possibly due to a read error. V gene TRBV4-3 combines with J gene TRBJ2-2; D could derive from TRBD1 or TRBD2 (5 bases each). The CDR3 sequence is 15 residues long. Germline V gene sequence: CDR1 LGHNA, CDR2 YSLEER. The CDR3 region is CASSHAGHNIGELFF. In nucleotides, the CDR3 is TGCGCCAGCAGCCATGCAGGACATAACATCGGGGAACTGTTTTTT.

V gene TRBV20-1 combines with J gene TRBJ2-7; TRBD2 might be the D (5 bases). The CDR3 is 14 residues long. V gave up 1 base and J gave up 6 bases, with 16 bases separating them. The V gene's germline CDR1 is DFQATT and CDR2 SNEGSKA (reference sequence). CDR3 coding DNA: TGCAGTGCTAGAGGACCGGGGTCCTTCTTCGAGCAGTACTTC. Translated: CSARGPGSFFEQYF.

The V gene is TRBV5-4, the J gene TRBJ2-3; D unclear. The CDR3 is made up of 17 amino acids. Trimming pared 0 bases from V and 1 base from J, leaving 15 bases between. Germline V CDR1 and CDR2: SGHNT, YYREEE (reference sequence). The CDR3 nucleotides read TGTGCCAGCAGCTTGGGTTTGCGGACCTCTGGCACAGATACGCAGTATTTT. Protein: CASSLGLRTSGTDTQYF.

Remarks on this clonotype: This may arise from a read error, as a much more abundant clone is one base away. The chain joins TRBV29-1 to TRBJ2-2; no reliable D call. This CDR3 comprises 14 residues. CDR1 SQVTM and CDR2 ANQGSEA come from the germline V gene. V was pared by 7 bases and J by 0 bases, with 12 bases between. DNA of the CDR3: TGCAGCGCCACGGTACTAACGAACACCGGGGAGCTGTTTTTT. Protein: CSATVLTNTGELFF.

A remark on this clonotype: As the CDR3 is not closed by the conserved phenylalanine or tryptophan, this likely results from a read error. No DNA is shown, since the ends of the CDR3 on it are uncertain; the CDR3 is the one TCRdb lists. V is TRBV20-1 and J is TRBJ2-7; TRBD1 is taken as the D call from the table, unchecked against the DNA. Germline-derived CDR1 and CDR2 are DFQATT and SNEGSKA (reference sequence). The CDR3 length equals 14 residues, ends included. CDR3 region: CSARAGGNSYEQYL.

This clonotype turned up a few times. One end of the junction does not line up with germline, which may come from a read error. The gene calls are TRBV11-1 and TRBJ2-1; possibly TRBD1 or TRBD2 for D (5 bases each). This CDR3 has 13 amino acids. Germline lookup yields CDR1 SGHAT and CDR2 FQDESV (reference sequence). The CDR3 spells CTSSLATVREQFF. CDR3 DNA sequence: TGTACCAGCAGTTTAGCGACAGTGCGTGAGCAGTTCTTC.

Comment on this clonotype: One end of the junction varies from germline; a read error may be responsible. The chain joins TRBV20-1 to TRBJ1-2; D is unclear. Germline V gene sequence: CDR1 DFQATT, CDR2 SNEGSKA (reference sequence). CDR3 size: 13 residues. The CDR3 coding sequence is TGCAGTGCTGAGTGTCAGAGAGGGTATGGCTACACGTTC. It specifies CSAECQRGYGYTF.

The chain employs TRBV10-3 and TRBJ2-7; TRBD1 is a possible D gene (5 bases). The V gene lost 11 bases and the J gene lost 9 bases, with 23 bases spanning the gap. CDR3 size: 13 residues. From germline, CDR1 is ENHRY and CDR2 SYGVKD. The CDR3 protein is CASTFRADFVQYF. The CDR3 bases are TGTGCCTCCACGTTCAGGGCCGACTTCGTGCAGTACTTC.

This clonotype was seen at least ten times. The chain carries TRBV10-3 and TRBJ1-1; D may be TRBD1 (6 bases). The CDR3 length is 13 residues. Deletions cut 7 bases from V and 5 bases from J, with 14 bases between. Germline loops: CDR1 ENHRY, CDR2 SYGVKD. The CDR3 spells CAIKGGVWTEAFF. The CDR3, as DNA: TGTGCCATCAAAGGGGGTGTATGGACTGAAGCTTTCTTT.

In the case of this clonotype: This is likely a read error, given that the CDR3 carries no conserved phenylalanine or tryptophan at its end. The CDR3 region is CASSDFASERSGDTQYS. The CDR3 nucleotides read TGCGCCAGCAGTGACTTCGCTAGCGAGAGGAGCGGGGATACGCAGTATTCT. This chain uses TRBV10-1 with TRBJ2-3; TRBD2 might be the D (6 bases). CDR1 is WNHNN, CDR2 SYGVQD, per germline (reference sequence). The CDR3 sequence is 17 residues long. V was trimmed by 3 bases and J by 6 bases, leaving 22 bases between them.

This chain links TRBV11-2 with TRBJ2-7; 7 nucleotides agree with TRBD1. Unmatched junction bases numbered 11, after V lost 5 bases and J lost 10 bases. Germline V gives CDR1 SGHAT, CDR2 FQNNGV. CDR3 length equals 13 residues. CDR3 bases: TGTGCCAGCAGCCACGAACCTCAGGGGGACCAGTACTTC. This gives the protein CASSHEPQGDQYF.

This clonotype is medium-sized by share. The rearrangement joins TRBV11-1 to TRBJ1-5; perhaps TRBD1 as D (6 bases). The germline V gene encodes CDR1 SGHAT and CDR2 FQDESV (reference sequence). Trimming took 1 base from V and 10 from J, leaving 11 bases between them. The CDR3 runs 13 residues. CDR3 loop: CASSLVDGGPQHF. CDR3 in DNA: TGTGCCAGCAGCTTAGTCGACGGGGGCCCCCAGCATTTT.

In regard to this clonotype: This clone may be a read error of a much larger clone one base away. The CDR3 reads CASSHSKGFAYEQYF. CDR3 bases: TGTGCCAGCAGCCACTCGAAAGGTTTCGCCTACGAGCAGTACTTC. J is TRBJ2-7 and V is TRBV5-4; no reliable D call. The germline V gene encodes CDR1 SGHNT and CDR2 YYREEE (reference sequence). This CDR3 contains 15 residues. The V gene lost 4 bases and the J gene lost 2 bases, with 16 bases spanning the gap.

A word on this clonotype: A much larger clone sits a single nucleotide away, making a read error possible. The chain recombines TRBV4-1 with TRBJ2-6, with D uncertain. Trimming removed 0 bases from V and 0 bases from J, with 6 bases in between. Germline lookup yields CDR1 MGHRA and CDR2 YSYEKL. This CDR3 has 16 residues. The CDR3 nucleotides read TGCGCCAGCAGCCAAGAACAGTGCTCTGGGGCCAACGTCCTGACTTTC. Translation: CASSQEQCSGANVLTF.

This clonotype has a single count. This is likely a read error, given that the CDR3 carries no conserved phenylalanine or tryptophan at its end. V usage is TRBV28 and J usage is TRBJ1-2, with a weak D call TRBD1 (5 bases). Germline-derived CDR1 and CDR2 are MDHEN and SYDVKM. CDR3 size: 21 residues. V was clipped by 2 bases and J by 0 bases, with 28 bases between them. The CDR3 DNA follows: TGTGCCAGCAGTTTAACCGCCAGGGATTATTCTAACTATGGGACTAACTATGGCTACACCTAC. As protein: CASSLTARDYSNYGTNYGYTY.